What follows describes a single T cell receptor beta chain. What it recognizes is unknown. Some clones are missing from TCRdb's copy, which holds only in-frame ones; the method was immunoSEQ multiplex PCR. The table lists 10,000 to 15,000 clones, over 75% of them singletons. The sample is drawn from a study of OX40 agonist ivuxolimab in advanced cancers. Study details: The mean age was roughly 60 years, ranging from about 20 to 90, with around four fifths of participants male. Study-wide findings and caveats: Researchers did not establish what antigens the expanded peripheral T cells target.

Trimming at V came to 6 bases and at J to 4 bases, leaving 8 bases not matched to a gene. Germline V lookup: CDR1 SEHNR, CDR2 FQNEAQ (reference sequence). CDR3 length: 15 residues. The chain combines TRBV7-9 with TRBJ2-4; 8 nucleotides line up with TRBD1. The specimen was CD4+ or CD8+ T cells sorted from blood, collected in a trial of the OX40 agonist ivuxolimab. This TCR derives from an adult with an advanced solid tumor such as melanoma, head and neck, liver or kidney cancer. CDR3 in DNA: TGTGCCAGCAGACCACCCGACAGGGGAAAAAACATTCAGTACTTC. It is translated as CASRPPDRGKNIQYF.